Listed here is a single TCR beta chain. The data originate from a study of control samples from healthy donors and cancer patients. The junction had 4 bases not matched to a gene; V was cut back by 5 bases and J by 2 bases. The CDR3 is 16 amino acids. CDR1 is SGHRS, CDR2 YFSETQ, per germline. Sequencing used immunoSEQ multiplex PCR; TCRdb keeps in-frame clones, though not all of them. The sample contains under 450,000 clones, approximately 90% of which appear only once. This chain uses TRBV5-1 with TRBJ2-2; 12 nucleotides match TRBD1. Sequenced sample: PBMCs. This TCR came from a man aged 35-49 years with head and neck cancer. CDR3: CASSSGTGGNTGELFF. DNA of the CDR3: TGCGCCAGCAGTTCCGGGACAGGGGGCAACACCGGGGAGCTGTTTTTT.